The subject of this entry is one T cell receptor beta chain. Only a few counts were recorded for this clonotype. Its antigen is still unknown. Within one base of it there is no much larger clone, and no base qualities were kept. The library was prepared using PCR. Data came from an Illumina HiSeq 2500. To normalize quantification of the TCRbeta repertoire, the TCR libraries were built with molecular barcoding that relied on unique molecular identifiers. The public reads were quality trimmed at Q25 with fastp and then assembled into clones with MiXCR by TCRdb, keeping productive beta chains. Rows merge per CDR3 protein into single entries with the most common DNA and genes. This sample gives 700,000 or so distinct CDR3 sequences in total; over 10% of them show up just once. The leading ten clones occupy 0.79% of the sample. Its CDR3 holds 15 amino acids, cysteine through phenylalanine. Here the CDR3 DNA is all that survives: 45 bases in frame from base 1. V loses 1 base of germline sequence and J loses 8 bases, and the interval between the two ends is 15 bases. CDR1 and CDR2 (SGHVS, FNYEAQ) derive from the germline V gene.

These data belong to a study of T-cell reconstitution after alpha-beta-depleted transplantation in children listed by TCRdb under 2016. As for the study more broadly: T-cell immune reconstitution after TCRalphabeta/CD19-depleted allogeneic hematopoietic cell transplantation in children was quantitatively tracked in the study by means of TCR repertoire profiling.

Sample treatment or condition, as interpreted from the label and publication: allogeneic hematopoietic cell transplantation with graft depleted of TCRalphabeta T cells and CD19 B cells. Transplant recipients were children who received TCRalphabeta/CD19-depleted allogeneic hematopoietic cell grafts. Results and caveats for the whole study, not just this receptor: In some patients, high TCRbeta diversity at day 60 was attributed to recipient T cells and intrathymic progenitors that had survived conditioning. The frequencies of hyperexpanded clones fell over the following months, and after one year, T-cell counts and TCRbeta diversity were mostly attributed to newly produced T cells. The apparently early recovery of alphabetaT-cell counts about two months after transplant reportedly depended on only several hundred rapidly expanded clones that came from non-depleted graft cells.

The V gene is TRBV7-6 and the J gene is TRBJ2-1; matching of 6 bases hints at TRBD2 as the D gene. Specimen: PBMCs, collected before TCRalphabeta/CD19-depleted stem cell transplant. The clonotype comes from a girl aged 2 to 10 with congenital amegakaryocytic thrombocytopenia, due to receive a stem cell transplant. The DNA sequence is TGTGCCAGCAGCTTAGAAGCGGGCAATATCGATGAGCAGTTCTTC. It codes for CASSLEAGNIDEQFF.